This TCR beta chain was profiled in a study of beta chain features in type 1 diabetes (dated 2018 in TCRdb). In the study overall: Patients and healthy donors did not differ in mean age, gender distribution, total cell number or subset yield. A total of around 110,000,000 sorted cells were examined across all samples, and RNA yield correlated strongly with the number of cells per subset. Naive and central memory subsets were obtained from all 30 or so donors, but regulatory and stem cell-like memory subsets were isolated from only 8 patients and roughly eight healthy donors. In the study, recently diagnosed type 1 diabetes patients and matched healthy donors were compared on the TCRB repertoires of their sorted circulating CD4+ T cell subsets.

The entire isolated RNA was reverse transcribed using the High Capacity cDNA Reverse Transcription Kit, and thus expressed TCRB transcripts were sequenced. Deep immunoSEQ sequencing was applied to naive, central memory and regulatory T cell samples, giving an average of roughly 3.5 million total reads per sample. Sorted cells were lysed in RLT buffer, and RNA was extracted using DNase-treated RNeasy Micro or Mini kits according to cell number. Each cell subset was processed separately to prevent cross-contamination, with patient and healthy donor samples processed together. Using the immunoSEQ multiplex PCR, TCRB sequences were amplified from cDNA into 87-bp fragments spanning the CDR3 region. Sequencing of the amplicons was done on the Illumina HiSeq platform. For the original study's pipeline: Synthetic template baselines were used to correct PCR bias computationally, reads within Hamming distance 2 were collapsed together, and singletons that could not be merged were discarded. Reads were aligned against IMGT so that V, D and J genes, CDR3 length and insertions or deletions at six rearrangement sites could be assigned. Clonotype counts were normalized to sorted cell number within each subset before computing true diversity and Gini coefficients with the tcR R package. Repertoire sharing was quantified using the overlap coefficient calculated on TCRB nucleotide sequences. As a proxy for the pre-selection repertoire, out-of-frame TCRB sequences from naive cells were analyzed. TCRdb carries this immuneACCESS record with in-frame sequences only. Its versions omit some clonotypes, under half of them owing to an unresolved V gene in the studies checked, with the rest unexplained. From that table come the V and J calls and clone size; the DNA was used to work out D and trimming. For this sample the table gives roughly 500,000 clones, of which around 30% were detected only once. The ten largest make up almost 0.065% of the sample.

The CDR3, cysteine through phenylalanine, is 13 amino acids long. Here the CDR3 DNA is all that survives: 39 bases in frame from base 1. CDR1 and CDR2, per the germline V gene, are SQVTM and ANQGSEA. Trimming takes 7 bases from V and 1 base from J, and the germline ends sit 13 bases apart. From each donor, a single peripheral blood sample of 100 to 150 mL on average was drawn into heparinised tubes. A BD FACSAria II and a panel including CD45RO, CCR7, CD25, CD127, CD95 and CD27 were used to sort naive, central memory, regulatory and stem cell-like memory CD4+ T cells. Every sorted population had a purity above 98%. PBMCs were isolated right away by Lymphoprep density gradient centrifugation and were stained directly, without culture. Samples were stained and sorted in pairs, with one healthy donor and one patient per experiment, so that batch effects were minimized. This clone was recorded a few times. There is no known antigen for this receptor. No qualities accompany the bases; no much larger clone lies one base away.

General study outcomes and caveats: Because cDNA was sequenced instead of genomic DNA, activated cells with high expression could be over-represented, although the groups did not differ in activation or CD3 levels. Because the HLA sub-analyses included only small numbers of individuals, any influence of HLA type on TCRB rearrangement was left unresolved. PCR may preferentially amplify shorter templates, but because patient and control samples were amplified and corrected together, any resulting skew would affect both groups equally. Naive, central memory and regulatory TCRB repertoires appeared to be more similar among patients than among healthy donors. In all four CD4+ subsets, TCRB CDR3 length was moderately but significantly shorter in type 1 diabetes patients. Patients with type 1 diabetes made fewer insertions and deleted more nucleotides at VDJ recombination sites, implying thymic rearrangement abnormalities.

Sequencing used naive CD4+ T cells from blood. In the paper's terms, the cell subset or site label means: true naive CD4+ T cells. The sequence links TRBV29-1 to TRBJ1-1; the D segment cannot be called with confidence. This clonotype originated in a man aged 18-30 years in good health. The CDR3 region reads CSAQRVANTEAFF. The sequence in DNA is TGCAGCGCCCAGAGGGTCGCGAACACTGAAGCTTTCTTT.